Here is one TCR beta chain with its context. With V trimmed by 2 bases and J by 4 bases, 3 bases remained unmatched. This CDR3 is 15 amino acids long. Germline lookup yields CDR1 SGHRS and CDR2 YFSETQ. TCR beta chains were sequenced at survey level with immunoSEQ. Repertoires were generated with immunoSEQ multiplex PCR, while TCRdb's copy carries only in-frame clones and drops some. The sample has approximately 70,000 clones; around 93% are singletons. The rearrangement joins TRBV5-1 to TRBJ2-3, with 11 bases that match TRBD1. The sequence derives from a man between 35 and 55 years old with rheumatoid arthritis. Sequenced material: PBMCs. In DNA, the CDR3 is TGCGCCAGCAGCTTCCGGGACAGGGGGTCAGATACGCAGTATTTT. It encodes CASSFRDRGSDTQYF.